One and the same sample provided the 11 T cell receptor beta chains below, sequenced in a study of technical replicates of blood from a handful of donors. Clones were sequenced by immunoSEQ multiplex PCR, and TCRdb holds only the in-frame ones, with some missing. The sample holds tens of thousands of clones, nearly 98% seen once. Material for sequencing was T cells isolated from PBMCs. The receptors derive from a human donor in good health.

The chain joins TRBV7-8 to TRBJ2-7; tentative D call: TRBD2 (5 bases). Trimming removed 1 base from V and 2 bases from J, with 12 bases in between. The germline gives CDR1 SGHVS, CDR2 FQNEAQ. This CDR3 has 15 amino acids. For the CDR3, the DNA is TGTGCCAGCAGCTTAGAATCTAGCAGAACCTACGAGCAGTACTTC. It encodes CASSLESSRTYEQYF. The whole variable domain, filled in from reference TRBV7-8 and TRBJ2-7, reads GAGVSQSPRYKVAKRGQDVALRCDPISGHVSLFWYQQALGQGPEFLTYFQNEAQLDKSGLPSDRFFAERPEGSVSTLKIQRTQQEDSAVYLCASSLESSRTYEQYFGPGTRLTVT.

The chain joins TRBV5-1 to TRBJ1-2; 8 bases fit TRBD1. The CDR3 sequence is 14 residues long. V lost 2 bases and J lost 7; bases outside the gene matches: 7. Germline CDR1 is SGHRS and CDR2 is YFSETQ. CDR3 region: CASSFGTGISGYTF. CDR3 nucleotide sequence: TGCGCCAGCAGCTTTGGGACAGGTATTTCTGGCTACACCTTC. Drawing the rest from reference TRBV5-1 and TRBJ1-2, the complete variable domain is KAGVTQTPRYLIKTRGQQVTLSCSPISGHRSVSWYQQTPGQGLQFLFEYFSETQRNKGNFPGRFSGRQFSNSRSEMNVSTLELGDSALYLCASSFGTGISGYTFGSGTRLTVV.

This sequence joins TRBV11-3 and TRBJ2-7; 7 nucleotides line up with TRBD1. J lost 5 bases, V lost 6 bases, and 4 bases had no gene match. Germline CDR1 is SGHNT and CDR2 is YENEEA. The CDR3 consists of 12 residues. This CDR3 reads CASSRQGHEQYF. The CDR3 DNA reads as TGTGCCAGCAGTCGACAGGGCCACGAGCAGTACTTC.

The gene calls are TRBV28 and TRBJ2-7, with TRBD1 matching over 11 bases. The CDR3 has 15 amino acids. Trimming at V came to 4 bases and at J to 2 bases, leaving 4 bases not matched to a gene. Germline V gene data show CDR1 as MDHEN and CDR2 as SYDVKM. The CDR3 protein is CASSSPGQGAYEQYF. The CDR3, as DNA: TGTGCCAGCAGTTCCCCGGGACAGGGGGCCTACGAGCAGTACTTC.

The V call is TRBV28, the J call TRBJ2-1, with 12 bases that match TRBD2. The CDR3 runs 20 residues. Trimming removed 5 bases from V and 0 bases from J; junction bases left unmatched: 14. Per germline, CDR1 MDHEN and CDR2 SYDVKM. The CDR3 DNA sequence: TGTGCCAGCAGTCGACCTAGCGGGAGGGGGGCCCTTAGCTCCTACAATGAGCAGTTCTTC. This translates into CASSRPSGRGALSSYNEQFF. Drawing the rest from reference TRBV28 and TRBJ2-1, the complete variable domain is DVKVTQSSRYLVKRTGEKVFLECVQDMDHENMFWYRQDPGLGLRLIYFSYDVKMKEKGDIPEGYSVSREKKERFSLILESASTNQTSMYLCASSRPSGRGALSSYNEQFFGPGTRLTVL.

The V and J genes are TRBV5-4 and TRBJ2-1; 9 bases map to TRBD1. V was pared by 1 base and J by 9 bases, with 8 bases of the junction left unmatched. The CDR3 sequence is 15 residues long. Germline loops: CDR1 SGHNT, CDR2 YYREEE (reference sequence). For the CDR3, the DNA is TGTGCCAGCAGCTTGCCGGGACAGGGAGAAGGTGAGCAGTTCTTC. Translated, it gives CASSLPGQGEGEQFF.

The chain links TRBV29-1 to TRBJ2-7; tentative D call: TRBD1 (5 bases). Per germline, CDR1 SQVTM and CDR2 ANQGSEA. V dropped 4 bases and J dropped 4 bases, with 14 bases sitting between them. This CDR3 has 13 amino acids. In nucleotides, the CDR3 is TGCAGCGTTGGTGGACAACAAGTTTACGAGCAGTACTTC. It specifies CSVGGQQVYEQYF.

The chain employs TRBV5-1 and TRBJ2-1, with 10 bases fitting TRBD1. The CDR3 totals 15 residues. Germline lookup yields CDR1 SGHRS and CDR2 YFSETQ. V shed 0 bases and J 6 bases; nucleotides not matched to a gene: 3. This chain's CDR3 is CASSLGQGAVNEQFF. The CDR3 DNA follows: TGCGCCAGCAGCTTGGGACAGGGGGCTGTCAATGAGCAGTTCTTC.

The chain employs TRBV21-1 and TRBJ2-7; the table assigns TRBD2, which was not confirmed against the DNA. TRBV21-1 is listed as a pseudogene. CDR3 length: 14 residues. The CDR3 nucleotides read TGTGCCAGCAGCGCCCGTACTGCCCTATGCGAGCAGTACTTC. It specifies CASSARTALCEQYF.

The chain carries TRBV6-1 and TRBJ2-1, with 7 bases matching TRBD2. With V trimmed by 10 bases and J by 2 bases, 8 bases remained unmatched. This CDR3 region has 14 residues. Germline V lookup: CDR1 MNHNS, CDR2 SASEGT. In nucleotides, the CDR3 is TGTGCCACCGGGGGGTACGGAGCCTACAATGAGCAGTTCTTC. This gives the protein CATGGYGAYNEQFF.

The V gene is TRBV15, the J gene TRBJ1-5; 8 bases fit TRBD1. The CDR3 is 14 residues long. Germline CDR1 LNHNV, CDR2 YYDKDF (reference sequence). Trimming took 6 bases from V and 4 from J; bases not matched to a gene: 5. The CDR3 DNA sequence: TGTGCCACCAGATGGACAGGGAATAATCAGCCCCAGCATTTT. Amino acids: CATRWTGNNQPQHF.